The source of this T cell receptor beta chain is a study of blood T cells in healthy people across ages. Overall study context: Every two T cells gave about one barcoded beta molecule via template switching. Overall study findings and caveats: While age rose, TCR beta diversity per million T cells dropped in a roughly linear way.

In germline, CDR1 is DFQATT, CDR2 SNEGSKA (reference sequence). CDR3 size: 17 residues. Ranging in age from roughly 6 to 100, the donors were healthy Caucasian individuals from Russia. This clonotype was recorded a few times. No antigen is known for it. The authors ran a second PCR of about 7 to 12 cycles using a sample-barcoded 5' primer and a J-beta primer mix. Each single sample gave us at least 2.5 million CDR3-containing paired-end reads. One entry per CDR3 protein results from TCRdb running MiXCR on the 5' RACE reads. This table holds 1,300,000 or so distinct CDR3 sequences, 59% found once. The J gene is TRBJ2-4, the V gene TRBV20-1, with D possibly called TRBD1 or TRBD2 (5 bases each). The J call may be incorrect, as the DNA end agrees better with TRBJ2-7. This clonotype originated in a man in his late teens or twenties in good health. Sequenced material: blood. CDR3 nucleotide sequence: TGCAGTGCTAGAGATCTGGCTACGGGGCGCAGTCGGTACGAGCAGTACTTC. Its translation is CSARDLATGRSRYEQYF.